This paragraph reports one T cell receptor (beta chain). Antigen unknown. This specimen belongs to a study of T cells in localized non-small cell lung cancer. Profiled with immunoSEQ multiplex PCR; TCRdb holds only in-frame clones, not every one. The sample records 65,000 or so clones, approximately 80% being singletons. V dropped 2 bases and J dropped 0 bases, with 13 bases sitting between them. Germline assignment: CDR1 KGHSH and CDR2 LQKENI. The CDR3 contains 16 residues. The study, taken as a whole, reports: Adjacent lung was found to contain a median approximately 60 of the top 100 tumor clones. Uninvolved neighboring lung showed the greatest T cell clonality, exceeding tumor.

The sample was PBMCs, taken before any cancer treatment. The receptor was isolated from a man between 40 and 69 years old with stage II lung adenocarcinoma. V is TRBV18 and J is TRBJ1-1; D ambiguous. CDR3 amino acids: CASSPGVPAMNTEAFF. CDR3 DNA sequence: TGTGCCAGCTCACCAGGGGTTCCAGCAATGAACACTGAAGCTTTCTTT.